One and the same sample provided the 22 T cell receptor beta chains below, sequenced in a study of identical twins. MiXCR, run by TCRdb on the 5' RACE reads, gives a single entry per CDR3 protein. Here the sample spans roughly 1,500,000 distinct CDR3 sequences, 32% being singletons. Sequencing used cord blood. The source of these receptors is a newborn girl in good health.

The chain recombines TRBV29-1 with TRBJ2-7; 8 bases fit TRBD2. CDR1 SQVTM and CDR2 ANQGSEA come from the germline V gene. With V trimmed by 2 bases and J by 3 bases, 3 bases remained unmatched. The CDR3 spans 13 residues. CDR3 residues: CSVEKAGDYEQYF. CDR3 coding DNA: TGCAGCGTTGAAAAAGCGGGGGACTACGAGCAGTACTTC.

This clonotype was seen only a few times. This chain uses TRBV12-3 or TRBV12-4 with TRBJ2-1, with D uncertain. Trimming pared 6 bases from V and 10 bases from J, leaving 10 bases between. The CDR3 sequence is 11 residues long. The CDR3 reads CASSLLREQFF. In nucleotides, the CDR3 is TGTGCCAGCAGCCTACTTCGGGAGCAGTTCTTC.

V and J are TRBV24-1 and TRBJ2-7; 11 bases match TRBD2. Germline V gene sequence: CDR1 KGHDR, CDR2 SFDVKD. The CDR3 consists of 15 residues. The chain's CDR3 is CASGEETSGISEQYF. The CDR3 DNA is TGTGCTTCCGGCGAAGAGACTAGCGGGATTAGTGAGCAGTACTTC.

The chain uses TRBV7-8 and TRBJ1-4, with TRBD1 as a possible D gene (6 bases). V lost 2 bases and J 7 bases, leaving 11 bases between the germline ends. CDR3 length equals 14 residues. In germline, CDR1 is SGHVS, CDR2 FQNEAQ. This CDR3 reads CASSLIGTFEKLFF. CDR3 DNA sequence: TGTGCCAGCAGCTTAATTGGGACATTTGAAAAACTGTTTTTT.

CDR3 in amino acids: CASSRVQYTDTQYF. The CDR3 DNA is TGTGCCAGCAGTAGGGTCCAGTACACAGATACGCAGTATTTT. This rearrangement joins TRBV6-1 to TRBJ2-3; D not resolved. The CDR3 runs to 14 residues. Germline V CDR1 and CDR2: MNHNS, SASEGT. Trimming cost V 5 bases and J 2 bases, with 11 bases left between them.

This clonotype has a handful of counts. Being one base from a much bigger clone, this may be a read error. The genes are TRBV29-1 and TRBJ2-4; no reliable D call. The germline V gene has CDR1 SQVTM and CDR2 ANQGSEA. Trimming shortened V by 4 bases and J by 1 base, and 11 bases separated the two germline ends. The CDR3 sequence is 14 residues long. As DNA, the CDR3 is TGCAGCGTTGGGTTTCACGGGGCCAAAAACATTCAGTACTTC. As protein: CSVGFHGAKNIQYF.

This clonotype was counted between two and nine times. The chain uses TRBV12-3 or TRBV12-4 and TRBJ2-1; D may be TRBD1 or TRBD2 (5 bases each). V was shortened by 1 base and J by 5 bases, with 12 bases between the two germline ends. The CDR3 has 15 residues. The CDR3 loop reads CASSLDWGSNNEQFF. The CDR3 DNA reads TGTGCCAGCAGTTTAGATTGGGGGTCCAACAATGAGCAGTTCTTC.

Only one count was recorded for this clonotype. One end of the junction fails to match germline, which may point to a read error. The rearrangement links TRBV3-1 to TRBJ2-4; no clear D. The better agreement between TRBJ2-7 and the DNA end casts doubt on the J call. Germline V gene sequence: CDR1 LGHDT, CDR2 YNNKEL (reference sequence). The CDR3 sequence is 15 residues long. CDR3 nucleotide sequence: TGTGCCGGCAGCCAAGAGCGAAGTAGCCGCTACGAGCAGTACTTC. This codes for CAGSQERSSRYEQYF.

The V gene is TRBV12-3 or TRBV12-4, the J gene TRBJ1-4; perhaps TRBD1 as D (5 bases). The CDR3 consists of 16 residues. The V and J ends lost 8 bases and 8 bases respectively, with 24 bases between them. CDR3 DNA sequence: TGTGCCAGCCTCCGACTCGGGGGGAAGTGTCAGGAAAAACTGTTTTTT. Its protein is CASLRLGGKCQEKLFF.

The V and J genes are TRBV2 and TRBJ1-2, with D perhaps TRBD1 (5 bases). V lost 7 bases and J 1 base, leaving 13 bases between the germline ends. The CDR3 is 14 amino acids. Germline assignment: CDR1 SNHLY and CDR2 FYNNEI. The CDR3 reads CASTTEGSNYGYTF. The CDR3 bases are TGTGCCAGCACTACAGAGGGGAGTAACTATGGCTACACCTTC. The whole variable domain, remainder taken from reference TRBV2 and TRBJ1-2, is EPEVTQTPSHQVTQMGQEVILRCVPISNHLYFYWYRQILGQKVEFLVSFYNNEISEKSEIFDDQFSVERPDGSNFTLKIRSTKLEDSAMYFCASTTEGSNYGYTFGSGTRLTVV.

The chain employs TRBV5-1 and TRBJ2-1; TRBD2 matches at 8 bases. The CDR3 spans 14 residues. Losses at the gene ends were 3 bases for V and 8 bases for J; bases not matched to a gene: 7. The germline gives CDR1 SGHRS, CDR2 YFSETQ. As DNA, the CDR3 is TGCGCCAGCAGCTCGGGGGGGCCTGTGGATGAGCAGTTCTTC. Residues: CASSSGGPVDEQFF.

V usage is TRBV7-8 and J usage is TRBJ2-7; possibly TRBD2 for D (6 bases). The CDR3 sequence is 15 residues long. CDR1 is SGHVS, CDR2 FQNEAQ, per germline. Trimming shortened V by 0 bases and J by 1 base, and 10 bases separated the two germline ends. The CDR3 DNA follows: TGTGCCAGCAGCTTAGCCCGACTAGTTTCCTACGAGCAGTACTTC. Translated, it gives CASSLARLVSYEQYF.

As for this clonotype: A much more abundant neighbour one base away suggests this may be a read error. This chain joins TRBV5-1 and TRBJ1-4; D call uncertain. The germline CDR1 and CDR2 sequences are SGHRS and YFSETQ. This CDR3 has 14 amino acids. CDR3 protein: CASSTRRSDEKPFF. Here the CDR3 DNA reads TGCGCCAGCAGCACCAGGCGGTCGGATGAAAAACCGTTTTTT.

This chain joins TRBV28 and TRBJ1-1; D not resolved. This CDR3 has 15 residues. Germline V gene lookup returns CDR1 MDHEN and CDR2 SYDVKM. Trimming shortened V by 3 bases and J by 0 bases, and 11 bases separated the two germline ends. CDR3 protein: CASSLRARLNTEAFF. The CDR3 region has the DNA TGTGCCAGCAGTTTGCGGGCCCGCCTGAACACTGAAGCTTTCTTT.

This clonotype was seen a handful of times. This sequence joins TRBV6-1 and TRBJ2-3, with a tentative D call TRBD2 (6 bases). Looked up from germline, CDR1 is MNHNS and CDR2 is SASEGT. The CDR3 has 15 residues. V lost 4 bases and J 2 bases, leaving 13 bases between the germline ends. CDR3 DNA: TGTGCCAGCAGTGGCCCGGGACTCCCCACAGATACGCAGTATTTT. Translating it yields CASSGPGLPTDTQYF.

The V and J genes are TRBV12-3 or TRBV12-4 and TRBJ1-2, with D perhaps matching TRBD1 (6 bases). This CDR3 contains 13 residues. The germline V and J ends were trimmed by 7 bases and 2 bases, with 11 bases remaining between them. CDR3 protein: CASKGGLNYGYTF. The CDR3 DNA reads TGTGCCAGCAAGGGGGGCCTCAACTATGGCTACACCTTC.

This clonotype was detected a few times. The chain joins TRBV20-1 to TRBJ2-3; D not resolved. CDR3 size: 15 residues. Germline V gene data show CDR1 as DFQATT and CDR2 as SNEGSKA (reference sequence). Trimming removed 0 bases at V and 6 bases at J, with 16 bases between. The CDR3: CSARDLRSARDTQYF. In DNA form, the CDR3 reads TGCAGTGCTAGAGATCTGCGGAGCGCGCGGGATACGCAGTATTTT.

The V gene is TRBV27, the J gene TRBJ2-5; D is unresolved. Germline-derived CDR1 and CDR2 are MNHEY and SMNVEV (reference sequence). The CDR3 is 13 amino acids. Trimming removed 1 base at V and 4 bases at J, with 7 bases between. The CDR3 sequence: CASSLWPPETQYF. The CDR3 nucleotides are TGTGCCAGCAGTTTATGGCCTCCAGAGACCCAGTACTTC.

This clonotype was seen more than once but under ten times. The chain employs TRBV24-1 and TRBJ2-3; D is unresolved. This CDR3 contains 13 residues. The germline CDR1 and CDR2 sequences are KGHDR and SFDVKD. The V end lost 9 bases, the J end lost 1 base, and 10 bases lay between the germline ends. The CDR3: CATGRARTDTQYF. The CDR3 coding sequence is TGTGCCACCGGACGCGCGCGCACAGATACGCAGTATTTT.

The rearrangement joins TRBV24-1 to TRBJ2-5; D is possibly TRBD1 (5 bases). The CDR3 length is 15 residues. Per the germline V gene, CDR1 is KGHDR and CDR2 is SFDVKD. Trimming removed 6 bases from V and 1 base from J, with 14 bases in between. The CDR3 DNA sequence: TGTGCCACCAGTCCTACAGGTTTCCCCCAAGAGACCCAGTACTTC. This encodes CATSPTGFPQETQYF.

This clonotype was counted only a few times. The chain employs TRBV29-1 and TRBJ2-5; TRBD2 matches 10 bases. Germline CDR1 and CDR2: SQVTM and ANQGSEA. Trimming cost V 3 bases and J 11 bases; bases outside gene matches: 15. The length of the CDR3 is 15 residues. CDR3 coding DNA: TGCAGCGTTGAGGTAACTAGCGGGGTCTACAATGAGCAGTACTTC. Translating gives CSVEVTSGVYNEQYF.

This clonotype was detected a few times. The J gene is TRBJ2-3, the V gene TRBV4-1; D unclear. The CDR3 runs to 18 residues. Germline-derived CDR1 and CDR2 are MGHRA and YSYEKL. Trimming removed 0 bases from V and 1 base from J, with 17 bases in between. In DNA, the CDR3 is TGCGCCAGCAGCCAAGATGTAGTGGAACGGAAGCGCACAGATACGCAGTATTTT. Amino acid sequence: CASSQDVVERKRTDTQYF.